The 2 T cell receptor beta chains reported below all come from one sample, sequenced in a study of shared clonotypes between healthy human individuals. Data came from immunoSEQ multiplex PCR; TCRdb stores just in-frame clones and leaves some out. In the table there are 2.3 million or so clones, approximately 95% of which are singletons. Specimen: naive CD4+ T cells from PBMCs. Regarding subset: CD45RA+ positively selected. The receptors here all came from a man younger than 30 in good health. Some clones in this sample may be carry-over from other donors' samples.

This sequence joins TRBV9 and TRBJ2-1, with 9 bases that match TRBD1. The CDR3 is 16 amino acids. From germline, CDR1 is SGDLS and CDR2 YYNGEE. The trim removed 3 bases at V and 7 bases at J, leaving 11 bases unmatched. In nucleotides, the CDR3 is TGTGCCAGCAGCGCCCGCGGGGACAGGGCGACAAATGAGCAGTTCTTC. Protein sequence: CASSARGDRATNEQFF. The variable domain in full, with the rest retrieved from reference TRBV9 and TRBJ2-1, is DSGVTQTPKHLITATGQRVTLRCSPRSGDLSVYWYQQSLDQGLQFLIQYYNGEERAKGNILERFSAQQFPDLHSELNLSSLELGDSALYFCASSARGDRATNEQFFGPGTRLTVL.

The chain combines TRBV4-2 with TRBJ2-7; 8 nucleotides match TRBD1. The germline V gene encodes CDR1 LGHNA and CDR2 YNFKEQ. V lost 4 bases, J lost 2 bases, and 7 bases stayed unmatched. The CDR3 covers 15 residues. The CDR3 region is CASSPSPDRAYEQYF. CDR3 bases: TGTGCCAGCAGCCCCTCTCCGGACAGGGCCTACGAGCAGTACTTC.